This T cell receptor beta chain was found in a study of beta chain features in type 1 diabetes. On the study more broadly: Examination covered over 85,000,000 sorted cells spanning all samples. General observations from the study: Reduced insertions and increased deletions marked VDJ junctions in type 1 diabetes patients. Researchers report that Type 1 diabetes patients had moderately but significantly shorter TCRB CDR3s across all four CD4+ subsets. PCR might pick shorter templates more often, in the same way for patients and controls.

On this clone itself: What it binds is not known.

The CDR3 sequence is 14 residues long. CDR1 and CDR2 (germline): SGHAT, FQDESV (reference sequence). Trimming took 5 bases from V and 0 from J, leaving 8 bases between them. Reverse transcription of all isolated RNA meant that expressed TCRB transcripts were sequenced. Only in-frame clones appear in the TCRdb table, and some are missing; sequencing was by immunoSEQ multiplex PCR. The sample has about 620,000 clones; 15% to 17% are singletons. This clonotype originated in a man younger than 35 in good health. The rearrangement joins TRBV11-1 to TRBJ2-4, with a possible D match to TRBD1 (6 bases). Sequences were obtained from naive CD4+ T cells from blood. The CDR3 reads CASSQGGAKNIQYF. The CDR3 DNA is TGTGCCAGCAGCCAAGGGGGAGCCAAAAACATTCAGTACTTC. The full variable domain, its missing parts supplied by reference TRBV11-1 and TRBJ2-4, is EAEVAQSPRYKITEKSQAVAFWCDPISGHATLYWYRQILGQGPELLVQFQDESVVDDSQLPKDRFSAERLKGVDSTLKIQPAELGDSAMYLCASSQGGAKNIQYFGAGTRLSVL.